This TCR beta chain stems from a study of cytomegalovirus exposure and HLA in healthy donors (dated by TCRdb to between 2016 and 2019). Concerning the study at large: An earlier analysis of roughly 610 of the donors reported approximately 300 Gb of sequence data and 117 million unique TCR beta sequences obtained from about 180 million T cells. In the later analysis, no new phenotypic data were used to find candidate immune exposures; instead, reliance was placed on TCR beta sequences and their occurrence across donors. Donor age, sex, ethnicity and CMV serostatus were collected together with the repertoire data. The T cell repertoires of under 700 subjects were profiled by immunosequencing and related to cytomegalovirus serostatus. A later analysis re-analyzed previously published TCR beta repertoires from roughly 630 donors and added high-resolution HLA genotyping to study TCR occurrence patterns. Across some 400 genotyped donors of the cohort, an average of approximately 200,000 unique TCR beta nucleotide sequences per donor were sequenced, and about a sixth of those sequences were non-productive. To predict cytomegalovirus infection status, the study combined high-throughput TCR immunosequencing, statistical association of individual TCRs with disease status, and machine learning. A separate validation cohort of some 130 different subjects was used in addition to the roughly 670-subject first cohort. The study aimed to test whether signatures of past pathogen exposure could be identified by cataloging public T cell receptors. A later genetic analysis took genome-wide SNP genotypes for about 60% of the roughly 670 donors and used that subset as a discovery cohort. HLA typing included class I and class II loci at four-digit resolution. The number of typed donors differed by locus: about 620-640 for A, B, C, DRB1 and DQB1; 522 for DQA1; 606 for DPA1; and about 470 for DPB1. An early release covering 500 to 750 HLA-typed donors comprised approximately 290 gigabases of sequencing data and around 85 million unique TCR sequences. Among the roughly 370 genotyped donors, approximately 81% belonged to the genetic ancestry cluster associated with self-reported Caucasian donors. Roughly 5 DR-DQ haplotypes were treated as single units for association and clustering because of strong linkage in the cohort. In an earlier analysis of a few hundred of the donors, high-throughput TCR beta sequencing was used to judge whether each TCR beta V gene segment behaved as functional or pseudogenic. Every discovery cohort repertoire had been produced on one sequencing platform.

Findings and caveats that apply to the study as a whole: In the study, 150 to 200 TCR beta chains were listed as associated with cytomegalovirus. In a later analysis, TCR association rates were found to vary across HLA loci, with the most associated TCRs seen for DRB1 alleles and the fewest for HLA-C alleles. A group of highly shared sequence variants was considered likely to be a technical artifact of the sequencing pipeline. An earlier analysis of approximately 590 of the donors showed that most TCR beta V segments appeared in productive rearrangements either about 87% or about 30% of the time, which broadly matched IMGT annotations. The earlier analysis of a few hundred of the donors excluded some 16 rarely observed V segments, including chromosome 9 orphons, because counts were too low. A further reported finding was that TCR beta sequences accurately predicted the HLA-A and HLA-B alleles for most subjects in the first cohort. Correlated functional status among segregating V segments might be attributable to linkage disequilibrium, but an unknown experimental factor could not be ruled out. In a later analysis, some 18,000 TCR beta sequences were associated with specific HLA alleles at a false discovery rate of 0.05. Most CMV-associated TCR beta chains appeared to be HLA-restricted in a later analysis, and the HLA associations seemed to be driven largely by CMV exposure. Because some donors lacked HLA typing at each locus, the association tests relied only on the typed subset. In a later analysis, several top co-occurrence clusters were reported to appear linked to parvovirus B19, influenza, CMV and Epstein-Barr virus. Three of the identified cytomegalovirus-associated TCR beta chains were confirmed in vitro to be specific for cytomegalovirus antigens. Strong co-occurrence of HLA alleles, especially DR and DQ, made assigning TCR associations to individual alleles difficult. In a later genetic analysis, fewer N-insertions in productive TCRs were reported among donors in an Asian-associated ancestry cluster than the 666-donor mean. In both the original and validation cohorts, the classifier was reported to diagnose cytomegalovirus status with high specificity and sensitivity. Most TCR sequences were observed very rarely across donors, whereas some public TCRs were present in many individuals. V-gene and J-gene trimming of TCR beta chains was associated with a missense DCLRE1C variant in a later genetic analysis, and the association was replicated in an independent cohort. A later analysis found that HLA-associated TCR beta chains were more clonally expanded and had lower generation probabilities than equally common non-associated chains. The only immune exposure information available for the cohort was CMV serostatus. According to the authors, the approach could potentially be generalized to other disease states and immunological phenotypes. Roughly uniform sequencing depth across donors was assumed in presence/absence analyses, although this assumption may not hold. Because the 87-base-pair reads could not distinguish some IMGT-functional V segments, including TRBV6-2 and TRBV6-3, those segments were excluded. The cohort was sequenced for TCR beta chains only, and without alpha or paired-chain data the features that could be detected were limited.

The cohort was made up of roughly 670 healthy bone marrow donors. Cohort members were all nominally healthy when sampled, although unrecorded immune exposures were likely present. The donor tested CMV seronegative and was one of the 352 seronegative cohort members. Each donor provided a peripheral blood sample, and peripheral blood mononuclear cells were used for TCR beta sequencing. Genomic DNA extraction from the blood cell samples was performed with the Qiagen DNeasy Blood Extraction Kit. From the cysteine up to the phenylalanine, the CDR3 has a length of 15 residues. Kept here is only the CDR3 DNA, which spans 45 bases and is read in frame from base 1. Libraries were constructed by the immunoSEQ multiplex PCR assay. A mixture of 60 forward primers for TCR Vbeta segments and 13 reverse primers for TCR Jbeta segments was used in the multiplex PCR. Amplification of the CDR3 region of rearranged TCR beta genes was performed with a multiplex PCR assay on genomic DNA. Amplified TCR beta libraries were sequenced as 87-base-pair reads on the Illumina HiSeq System. The source study handled its data this way. A later analysis counted tens of millions of unique TCR beta chains across the 666 repertoires, and roughly 11 million of these chains were shared by at least two donors. To remove PCR and sequencing errors, raw reads were error-corrected and collapsed into unique sequences using a nearest-neighbor algorithm that merged closely related sequences. CDR3 sequences were aligned to IMGT reference sequences to assign V, D and J gene segments. For a sequence to be retained, at least a six-nucleotide match to both a V gene segment and a J gene segment was required. Rearrangements were called productive when the CDR3 lacked stop codons and stayed in frame with V and J; all others were non-productive. CDR3 was defined according to IMGT convention as the region running from the second conserved V-encoded cysteine to the conserved J-encoded phenylalanine. The earlier analysis of about 610 of the donors excluded any sequence lacking an unambiguous match to a single V gene segment. In an earlier analysis of 587 of the donors, V segments were called functional above 56.7% productive rearrangements and were called segregating when the between-donor standard deviation exceeded 5%. To diagnose cytomegalovirus status from the catalog of TCR beta chain sequences, a statistical classification framework was built. In a later analysis, V and J genes were assigned by comparing TCR nucleotide sequences against IMGT/GENE-DB human TR gene sequences. A later analysis assigned CDR3 sequences and most-parsimonious VDJ recombination scenarios with the TCRdist pipeline. A later analysis defined each TCR beta chain by its CDR3 amino acid sequence plus V-gene family, and excluded reads lacking a unique V-gene family. A later analysis removed nearly 600 highly shared, low-generation-probability nucleotide sequences to deal with suspected cross-contamination and a sequencing artifact. For each public chain, a later analysis derived a clonal expansion index from normalized ranks of inferred template counts within each repertoire. In a later analysis, generation probabilities were computed with a VDJ recombination model fitted to out-of-frame rearrangements, and the resulting probabilities were checked against IGoR. In a later analysis, hypergeometric tests were used to score TCR-TCR, TCR-HLA and TCR-CMV co-occurrence, with a repertoire-size bias correction applied to TCR pairs. A later analysis estimated false discovery rates by permuting HLA or CMV assignments 20 times. In a later analysis, co-occurring TCRs were grouped with DBSCAN, and TCRdist sequence similarity was added when clustering was performed within HLA-allele-positive subsets. Co-occurrence clustering excluded repertoires with fewer than 30,000 or more than 120,000 public chains, plus five with anomalous nucleotide sharing. As stored in TCRdb, this immuneACCESS dataset retains in-frame rearrangements with V and J assigned. A fraction of the clones does not appear; measured against another copy, unresolved V genes explain less than half of the discrepancy, and the remainder lacks a known reason. The V and J calls and clone size come from that table; D and trimming were worked out from the DNA. Within this sample are roughly 180,000 clones, with roughly 77% of them counted one time only. The ten largest clones add up to 1.5% to 2% of the sample.

On this clone itself: This clone's antigen is unknown. No qualities accompany the bases; no much larger clone lies one base away.

The sequence derives from a woman aged 30 to 39 in good health and CMV-seronegative. The sequence is built from TRBV21-1 and TRBJ2-2; the table's TRBD1 call for D was not verified on the DNA. TRBV21-1 is noted as a pseudogene. What was sequenced was PBMCs. The nucleotide sequence is given as TGTGCCAGCAGCCAATGGGACAGGGGAGGCGGGGAGCTGTTTTTT. It encodes CASSQWDRGGGELFF.